A selection of T cell receptor beta chains follows, all from one sample in a study of T cell responses to AZD1222 COVID-19 vaccine. TCRdb's copy holds only in-frame clones and misses some; the assay was immunoSEQ multiplex PCR. The sample lists 150,000 or so clones; approximately 90% were seen once. Source: peripheral blood, taken on day 0 of AZD1222 vaccination. The receptors come from an adult in good health. The CDR3 runs from the conserved cysteine through the conserved F or W. D genes are given only for firm matches. Size is omitted from some rows. Given values are once, few, many or a class for expanded clones.

TRBV14,-,TRBJ2-3,-,TGTGCCAGCAGCCACTGGACAGATACGCAGTATTTT,CASSHWTDTQYF
TRBV27,-,TRBJ1-4,TRBD1,TGTGCCAGCCGCAGCACAGGGGATTATGAAAAACTGTTTTTT,CASRSTGDYEKLFF
TRBV11-2,-,TRBJ2-1,TRBD2,TGTGCCAGCTCGGGGGGGTCCTACAATGAGCAGTTCTTC,CASSGGSYNEQFF
TRBV27,-,TRBJ1-2,TRBD1,TGTGCCAGCAGTTCTTGCCGGGACAGGCTCTTAATCTATGGCTACACCTTC,CASSSCRDRLLIYGYTF
TRBV10-1,-,TRBJ2-7,-,TGCGCCAGCAGTGAGTCGGGTACAGGCGCCTCCGGGCAGTACTTC,CASSESGTGASGQYF
TRBV5-4,-,TRBJ2-1,TRBD2,TGTGCCAGCAGCTCTATAGGGACTAGCGATTACAATGAGCAGTTCTTC,CASSSIGTSDYNEQFF
TRBV6-6,-,TRBJ1-2,-,TGTGCCAGCAGTCCCCTAAAAAACTATGGCTACACCTTC,CASSPLKNYGYTF
TRBV29-1,-,TRBJ1-2,-,TGCAGCGTTGAAGGTCTACAGTGGGGCTACACCTTC,CSVEGLQWGYTF
TRBV29-1,-,TRBJ2-6,-,TGCAGCGTGCAGGCAGGGAACTCTGGGGCCAACGTCCTGACTTTC,CSVQAGNSGANVLTF
TRBV7-2,-,TRBJ2-7,-,TGTGCCAGCAGCTTATTTGTGACTAGCAGGGGGCCCTACGAGCAGTACTTC,CASSLFVTSRGPYEQYF
TRBV29-1,once,TRBJ1-2,-,TGCAGCGTTTCTGACAGTTATGGCTACACCTTC,CSVSDSYGYTF
TRBV3-1/TRBV3-2,-,TRBJ1-1,-,TGTGCCAGCAGCCAAGGGGGGGACGCTGAAGCTTTCTTT,CASSQGGDAEAFF
TRBV6-1,-,TRBJ2-3,TRBD2,TGTGCCAGCAGTGGTAGCGGGGGGGATAGCACAGATACGCAGTATTTT,CASSGSGGDSTDTQYF
TRBV3-1/TRBV3-2,-,TRBJ1-2,TRBD1,TGTGCCAGCAGCCAGAGGACAGGGCCTTATGGCTACACCTTC,CASSQRTGPYGYTF
TRBV10-3,once,TRBJ2-3,-,TGTGCCATCAGTGACAGCGGAGCTAGCACAGATACGCAGTATTTT,CAISDSGASTDTQYF